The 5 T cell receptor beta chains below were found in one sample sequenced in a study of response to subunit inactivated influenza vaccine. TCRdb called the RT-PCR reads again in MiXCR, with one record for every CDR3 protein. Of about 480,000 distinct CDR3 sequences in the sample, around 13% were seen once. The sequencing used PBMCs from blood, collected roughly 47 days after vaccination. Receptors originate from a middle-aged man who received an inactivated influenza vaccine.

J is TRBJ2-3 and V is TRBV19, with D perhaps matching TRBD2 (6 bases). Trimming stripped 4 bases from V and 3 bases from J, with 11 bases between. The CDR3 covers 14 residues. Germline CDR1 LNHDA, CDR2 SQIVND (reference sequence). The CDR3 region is CASSTGVRTDTQYF. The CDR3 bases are TGTGCCAGTAGTACGGGAGTGAGGACAGATACGCAGTATTTT.

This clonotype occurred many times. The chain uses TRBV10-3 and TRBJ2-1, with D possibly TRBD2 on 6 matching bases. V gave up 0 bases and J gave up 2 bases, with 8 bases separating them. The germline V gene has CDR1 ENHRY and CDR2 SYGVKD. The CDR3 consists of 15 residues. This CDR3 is CAISESRDPYNEQFF. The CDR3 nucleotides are TGTGCCATCAGTGAGTCGCGGGACCCCTACAATGAGCAGTTCTTC.

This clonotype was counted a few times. The CDR3 region is CASSFTRFAEAFF. CDR3 bases: TGTGCCAGCAGCTTCACGAGGTTTGCTGAAGCTTTCTTT. The chain has TRBV7-8 and TRBJ1-1; D ambiguous. The CDR3 runs 13 residues. Trimming took off 3 bases at V and 6 bases at J, with 11 bases between the two ends. Germline CDR1 is SGHVS and CDR2 is FQNEAQ.

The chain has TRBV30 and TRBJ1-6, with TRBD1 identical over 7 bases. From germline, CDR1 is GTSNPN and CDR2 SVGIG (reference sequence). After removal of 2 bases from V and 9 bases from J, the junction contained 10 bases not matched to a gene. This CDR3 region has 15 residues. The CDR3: CAWSTKTGYGSPLHF. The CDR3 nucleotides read TGTGCCTGGAGTACCAAGACAGGGTACGGTTCACCCCTCCACTTT.

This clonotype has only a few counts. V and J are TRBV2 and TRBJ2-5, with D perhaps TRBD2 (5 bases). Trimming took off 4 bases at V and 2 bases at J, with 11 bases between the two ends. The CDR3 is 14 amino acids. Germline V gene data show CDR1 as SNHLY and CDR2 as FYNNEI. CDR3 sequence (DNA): TGTGCCAGCAGTGCGGGTCGGGGACAAGAGACCCAGTACTTC. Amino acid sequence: CASSAGRGQETQYF.